This T cell receptor (beta chain) was observed in a study of T cell responses to AZD1222 COVID-19 vaccine. Turning to the study itself: Analyses pooled second doses at about 4 or about 12 weeks. Study results and caveats: Clonal diversity was possibly underestimated; the donors were predominantly white British and more often female.

The CDR3 has 17 residues. Trimming took 1 base from V and 4 from J; bases not matched to a gene: 4. Germline CDR1 is MGHRA and CDR2 is YSYEKL. Some clones are missing from TCRdb's copy, which holds only in-frame ones; the method was immunoSEQ multiplex PCR. Of about 180,000 clones listed, 88% are singletons. Note on this clone: The target antigen is unknown.

The chain has TRBV4-1 and TRBJ2-1; 13 bases align to TRBD2. The clonotype was recovered from an adult in good health. The specimen comprised peripheral blood, sampled on day 0 of AZD1222 vaccination. The CDR3 is CASSQGRLAGGYNEQFF. In DNA, the CDR3 is TGCGCCAGCAGCCAAGGGAGACTAGCGGGAGGATACAATGAGCAGTTCTTC.